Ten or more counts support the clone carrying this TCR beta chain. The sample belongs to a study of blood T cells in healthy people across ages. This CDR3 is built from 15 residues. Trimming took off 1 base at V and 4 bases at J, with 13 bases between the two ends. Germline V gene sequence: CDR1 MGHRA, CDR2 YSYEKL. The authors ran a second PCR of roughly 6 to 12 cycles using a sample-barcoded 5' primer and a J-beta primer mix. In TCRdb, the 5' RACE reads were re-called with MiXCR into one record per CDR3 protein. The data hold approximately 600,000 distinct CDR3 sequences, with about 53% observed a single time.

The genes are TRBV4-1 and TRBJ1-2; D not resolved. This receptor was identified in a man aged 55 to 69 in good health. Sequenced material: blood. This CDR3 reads CASSQAARQIYGYTF. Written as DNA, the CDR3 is TGCGCCAGCAGCCAAGCGGCCCGACAAATCTATGGCTACACCTTC.